A selection of T cell receptor beta chains follows, all from one sample in a study of regulatory T cells in long-lasting Graves disease. TCRdb recomputed calls from the multiplex PCR reads with MiXCR, one row per CDR3 protein. The profile covers hundreds of thousands of distinct CDR3 sequences, with 18% appearing a single time and around 37% taken by the ten largest. Sequencing was performed on peripheral blood mononuclear cells (PBMCs), taken at new diagnosis, from a patient treated with antithyroid drugs. The origin of the receptors is a female donor with Graves disease. Each CDR3 is given with its conserved first and last residue. A D gene is named only where the DNA matches it firmly. Expanded clones get a size class; other rows say once, few or many, or leave the size out.

DNA: TGTGCCAGTAGTATAGGGGTCTTTAGCAATCAGCCCCAGCATTTT; CDR3: CASSIGVFSNQPQHF; J: TRBJ1-5; size: -; D: -; V: TRBV19
DNA: TGCGCCAGCAGCCAAGAACTAGCGGGAACCTACGAGCAGTACTTC; CDR3: CASSQELAGTYEQYF; J: TRBJ2-7; size: -; D: TRBD2; V: TRBV4-1
DNA: TGCGCCAGCAGCTCGGGCCTATCAGATACGCAGTATTTT; CDR3: CASSSGLSDTQYF; J: TRBJ2-3; size: many; D: -; V: TRBV10-2
DNA: TGTGCCAGCAGCTTAGTCGCTCCCATAGCGACCCGACTTACAGATACGCAGTATTTT; CDR3: CASSLVAPIATRLTDTQYF; J: TRBJ2-3; size: -; D: -; V: TRBV11-2
DNA: TGTGCCACCAGTGATTATGAAGCACCCTACGAGCAGTACTTC; CDR3: CATSDYEAPYEQYF; J: TRBJ2-7; size: many; D: -; V: TRBV24-1
DNA: TGTGCCAGCATCCTGGGAGGGCAGGGCGAGCAGTACTTC; CDR3: CASILGGQGEQYF; J: TRBJ2-7; size: many; D: TRBD2; V: TRBV12-3/TRBV12-4
DNA: TGTGCCAGCGAGGGGGACCGCGAGGGGTACGAGCAGTACTTC; CDR3: CASEGDREGYEQYF; J: TRBJ2-7; size: many; D: -; V: TRBV2
DNA: TGTGCCAGCAGCCAAGGGGACATTTCCATTCAGCCCCAGCATTTT; CDR3: CASSQGDISIQPQHF; J: TRBJ1-5; size: many; D: -; V: TRBV3-1
DNA: TGTGCCAGCAGTTTTAGGGCATCCGGGGAGCTGTTTTTT; CDR3: CASSFRASGELFF; J: TRBJ2-2; size: many; D: -; V: TRBV12-3/TRBV12-4
DNA: TGTGCCACCAGCAGAGATCACGGGGCGCAGGGTCAGCCCCAGCATTTT; CDR3: CATSRDHGAQGQPQHF; J: TRBJ1-5; size: many; D: -; V: TRBV15
DNA: TGTGCCAGCAGCACCCGACTAGCGGGAGGGGGCAATGAGCAGTTCTTC; CDR3: CASSTRLAGGGNEQFF; J: TRBJ2-1; size: many; D: TRBD2; V: TRBV11-2
DNA: TGTGCCAGCAGTTTTGCTGGCCCCCAGCCAGATACGCAGTATTTT; CDR3: CASSFAGPQPDTQYF; J: TRBJ2-3; size: many; D: -; V: TRBV12-3/TRBV12-4
DNA: TGTGCCAGCAGCCAAGATTGGGGGGAAATCGAGGCAGATACGCAGTATTTT; CDR3: CASSQDWGEIEADTQYF; J: TRBJ2-3; size: many; D: -; V: TRBV9
DNA: TGTGCCAGCAGCCGTTCAACGGGCACCGGGGAGCTGTTTTTT; CDR3: CASSRSTGTGELFF; J: TRBJ2-2; size: many; D: -; V: TRBV12-3/TRBV12-4
DNA: TGTGCCAGCAGCGTCGAGTTGAGATTAGGTAGTCACTACAATGAGCAGTTCTTC; CDR3: CASSVELRLGSHYNEQFF; J: TRBJ2-1; size: many; D: -; V: TRBV9
DNA: TGTGCCAGCAGCTTTAGCCTTCAGGGGGCGGCCGGGGAGCTGTTTTTT; CDR3: CASSFSLQGAAGELFF; J: TRBJ2-2; size: -; D: TRBD1; V: TRBV7-9
DNA: TGTGCCAGCAGCCTAGACAGGCCCCAGCATTTT; CDR3: CASSLDRPQHF; J: TRBJ1-5; size: -; D: -; V: TRBV6-1
DNA: TGTGCCAGCAGACTTCGGGGTAACATTCAGTACTTC; CDR3: CASRLRGNIQYF; J: TRBJ2-4; size: many; D: -; V: TRBV12-3/TRBV12-4
DNA: TGTGCCAGCGCTCGCACTCTCTCAGGGGGAAACACCATATATTTT; CDR3: CASARTLSGGNTIYF; J: TRBJ1-3; size: many; D: -; V: TRBV12-3/TRBV12-4
DNA: TGTGCCAGCAGTTTCTCCCCGGGAACTATCTACGAGCAGTACTTC; CDR3: CASSFSPGTIYEQYF; J: TRBJ2-7; size: many; D: -; V: TRBV12-3/TRBV12-4
DNA: TGTGCCAGTAGGTTGATGGGGGCCCAGCCCCAGCATTTT; CDR3: CASRLMGAQPQHF; J: TRBJ1-5; size: many; D: -; V: TRBV19
DNA: TGCGCCAGCAGTGAGTCGTACGGAGGAGAGGGGTTCTTC; CDR3: CASSESYGGEGFF; J: TRBJ2-1; size: many; D: -; V: TRBV10-2
DNA: TGTGCCAGCTCACCAGGCCCCCGCGAGCAGTACTTC; CDR3: CASSPGPREQYF; J: TRBJ2-7; size: -; D: -; V: TRBV18
DNA: TGTGCCAGCAGCTCTCGGTCGGAAGCTTTCTTT; CDR3: CASSSRSEAFF; J: TRBJ1-1; size: -; D: -; V: TRBV7-8
DNA: TGTGCCAGCAGTCGACTAGCGGCCCTAAGCACAGATACGCAGTATTTT; CDR3: CASSRLAALSTDTQYF; J: TRBJ2-3; size: many; D: TRBD2; V: TRBV12-3/TRBV12-4
DNA: TGTGCCAGCAGTGAAGAGGCAGGGCTCCAAGAGACCCAGTACTTC; CDR3: CASSEEAGLQETQYF; J: TRBJ2-5; size: few; D: -; V: TRBV2